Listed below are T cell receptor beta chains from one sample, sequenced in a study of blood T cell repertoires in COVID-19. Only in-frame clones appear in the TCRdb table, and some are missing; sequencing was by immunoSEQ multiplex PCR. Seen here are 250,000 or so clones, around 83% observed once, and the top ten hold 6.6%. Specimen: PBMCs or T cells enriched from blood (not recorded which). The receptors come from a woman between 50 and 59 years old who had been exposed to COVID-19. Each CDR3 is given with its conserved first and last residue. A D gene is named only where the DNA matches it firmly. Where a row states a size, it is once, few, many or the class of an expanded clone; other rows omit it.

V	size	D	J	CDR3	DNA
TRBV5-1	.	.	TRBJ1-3	CASSLESGGGNTIYF	TGCGCCAGCAGCTTGGAATCCGGGGGTGGAAACACCATATATTTT
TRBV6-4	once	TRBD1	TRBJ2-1	CASSVSGGVEQFF	TGTGCCAGCAGTGTATCAGGGGGCGTTGAGCAGTTCTTC
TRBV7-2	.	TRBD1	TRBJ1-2	CASSLGLRIGQGNYGYTF	TGTGCCAGCAGCTTAGGTCTCAGGATCGGACAGGGAAACTATGGCTACACCTTC
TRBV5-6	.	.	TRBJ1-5	CASSLAMQGNQPQHF	TGTGCCAGCAGCTTGGCCATGCAGGGAAATCAGCCCCAGCATTTT
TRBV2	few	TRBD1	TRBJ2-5	CASNRGQQETQYF	TGTGCCAGCAACAGGGGGCAACAAGAGACCCAGTACTTC
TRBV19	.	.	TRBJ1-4	CASSPGSTNEKLFF	TGTGCCTCCTCCCCGGGGTCTACAAATGAAAAACTGTTTTTT
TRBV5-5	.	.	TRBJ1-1	CASSLLARGNTEAFF	TGTGCCAGCAGTCTTCTCGCTCGAGGAAACACTGAAGCTTTCTTT
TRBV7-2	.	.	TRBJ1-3	CASSTEFAGNTIYF	TGTGCCAGCAGCACAGAGTTCGCTGGAAACACCATATATTTT
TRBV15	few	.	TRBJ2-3	CATSQSLELAQYF	TGTGCCACCAGCCAGTCCTTGGAGTTGGCGCAGTATTTT
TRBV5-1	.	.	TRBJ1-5	CASSLGTGKGNQPQHF	TGCGCCAGCAGCCTAGGAACAGGGAAGGGCAATCAGCCCCAGCATTTT
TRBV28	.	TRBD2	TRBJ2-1	CASRILSGASYNEQFF	TGTGCCAGCAGAATACTAAGCGGGGCCTCCTACAATGAGCAGTTCTTC
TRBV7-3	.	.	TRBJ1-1	CASSFGQGSEAFF	TGTGCCAGCAGCTTTGGTCAGGGCAGCGAAGCTTTCTTT
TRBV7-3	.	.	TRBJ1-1	CASSPQSRDEAFF	TGTGCCAGCAGCCCTCAAAGCAGGGATGAAGCTTTCTTT
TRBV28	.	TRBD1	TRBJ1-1	CASSDRGAEAFF	TGTGCCAGCAGCGACAGGGGGGCTGAAGCTTTCTTT
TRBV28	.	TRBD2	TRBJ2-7	CASTPGLAGERRIYEQYF	TGTGCCAGCACCCCGGGACTAGCGGGCGAAAGGAGGATTTACGAGCAGTACTTC
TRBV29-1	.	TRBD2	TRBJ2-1	CSVDSAGTNEQFF	TGCAGCGTTGATTCAGCGGGGACCAATGAGCAGTTCTTC
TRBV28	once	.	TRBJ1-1	CGSANGLDTEAFF	TGTGGTTCCGCTAATGGACTTGACACTGAAGCTTTCTTT
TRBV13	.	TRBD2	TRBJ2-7	CASTRPTSGAHYEQYF	TGTGCCAGCACCCGCCCGACTAGCGGGGCCCACTACGAGCAGTACTTC
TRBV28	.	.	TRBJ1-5	CASVGGRQPQHF	TGTGCCAGCGTAGGGGGTCGTCAGCCCCAGCATTTT
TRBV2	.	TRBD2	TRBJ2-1	CASSPNVASGFYNEQFF	TGTGCCAGCAGTCCTAATGTGGCTAGCGGATTCTACAATGAGCAGTTCTTC
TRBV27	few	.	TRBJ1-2	CASSGGFNYGYTF	TGTGCCAGCAGTGGAGGTTTTAACTATGGCTACACCTTC
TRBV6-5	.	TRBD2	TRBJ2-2	CASSLSGGAAGELFF	TGTGCCAGCAGTCTTAGCGGGGGGGCCGCCGGGGAGCTGTTTTTT
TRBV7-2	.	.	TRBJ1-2	CASSATSYGYTF	TGTGCCAGCAGCGCAACTAGCTATGGCTACACCTTC
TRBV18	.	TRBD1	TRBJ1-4	CASSPGTGGTNEKLFF	TGTGCCAGCTCACCGGGGACAGGGGGAACTAATGAAAAACTGTTTTTT
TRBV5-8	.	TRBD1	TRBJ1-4	CASSLEGQGDEKLFF	TGTGCCAGCAGCTTGGAGGGACAGGGAGATGAAAAACTGTTTTTT
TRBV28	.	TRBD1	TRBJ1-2	CASSRTTGTGMGGYTF	TGTGCCAGCAGTCGCACCACCGGGACAGGGATGGGAGGCTACACCTTC
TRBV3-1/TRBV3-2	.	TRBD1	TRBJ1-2	CASRLTGGAYGYTF	TGTGCCAGCAGACTAACAGGGGGCGCCTATGGCTACACCTTC
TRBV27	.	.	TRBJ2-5	CASSPTWYQETQYF	TGTGCCAGCAGCCCAACTTGGTACCAAGAGACCCAGTACTTC
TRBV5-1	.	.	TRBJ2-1	CASSLARGLGNEQFF	TGCGCCAGCAGCTTGGCCCGGGGGTTAGGCAATGAGCAGTTCTTC
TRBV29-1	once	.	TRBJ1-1	CSGITGEAFF	TGCAGCGGAATAACAGGTGAAGCTTTCTTT
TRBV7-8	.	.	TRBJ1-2	CASSLEERSYGYTF	TGTGCCAGCAGCTTAGAAGAGCGAAGCTATGGCTACACCTTC
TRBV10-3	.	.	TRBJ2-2	CAISTVQAGELFF	TGTGCCATCAGTACGGTGCAGGCCGGGGAGCTGTTTTTT